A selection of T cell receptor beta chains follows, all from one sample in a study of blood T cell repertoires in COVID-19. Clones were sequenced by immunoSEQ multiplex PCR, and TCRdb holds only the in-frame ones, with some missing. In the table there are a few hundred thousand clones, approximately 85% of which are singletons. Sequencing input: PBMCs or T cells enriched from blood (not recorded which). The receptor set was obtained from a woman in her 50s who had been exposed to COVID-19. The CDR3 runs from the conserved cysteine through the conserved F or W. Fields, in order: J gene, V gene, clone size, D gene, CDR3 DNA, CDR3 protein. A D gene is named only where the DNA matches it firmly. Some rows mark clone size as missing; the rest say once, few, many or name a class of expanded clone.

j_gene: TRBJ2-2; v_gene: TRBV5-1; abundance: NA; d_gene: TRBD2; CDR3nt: TGCGCCAGCAGCTTTAGTCTAGCGGGGGCGACGGTCGGAGGGGAGCTGTTTTTT; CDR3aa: CASSFSLAGATVGGELFF
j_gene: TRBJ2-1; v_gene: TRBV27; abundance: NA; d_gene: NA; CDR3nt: TGTGCCAGCAGTCCCCTAGCCGGCCATGAGCAGTTCTTC; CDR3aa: CASSPLAGHEQFF
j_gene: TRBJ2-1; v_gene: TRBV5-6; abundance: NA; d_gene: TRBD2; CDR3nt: TGTGCCAGCAGCTTAGGGCGGGGGAACAATGAGCAGTTCTTC; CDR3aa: CASSLGRGNNEQFF
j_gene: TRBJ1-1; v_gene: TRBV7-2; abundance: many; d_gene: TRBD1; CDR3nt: TGTGCCAGCAGCCCGACGACAGGGGCGCGTGAAGCTTTCTTT; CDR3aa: CASSPTTGAREAFF
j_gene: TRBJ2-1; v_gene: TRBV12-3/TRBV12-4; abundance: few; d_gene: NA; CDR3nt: TGTGCCAGCAGGCAGGGGTTTTACAATGAGCAGTTCTTC; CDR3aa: CASRQGFYNEQFF
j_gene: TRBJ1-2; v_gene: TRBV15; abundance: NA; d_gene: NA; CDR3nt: TGTGCCACCGGACGCGGGCTGAAAAAGGATGGCTACACCTTC; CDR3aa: CATGRGLKKDGYTF
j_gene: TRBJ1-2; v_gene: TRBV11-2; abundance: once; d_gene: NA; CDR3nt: TGTGCCAGCAGCTTATGGGAGGGCTACACCTTC; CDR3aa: CASSLWEGYTF
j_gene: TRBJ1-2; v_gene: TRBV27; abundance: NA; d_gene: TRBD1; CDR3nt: TGTGCCAGCAGTCTTAGACAGGGCGGGGGCTACACCTTC; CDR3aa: CASSLRQGGGYTF
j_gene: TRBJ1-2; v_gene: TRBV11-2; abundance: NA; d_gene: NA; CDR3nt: TGTGCCAGCAACCTACGGGGAGCTAACTATGGCTACACCTTC; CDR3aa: CASNLRGANYGYTF
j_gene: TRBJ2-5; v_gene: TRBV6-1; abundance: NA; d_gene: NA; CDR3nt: TGTGCCAGCAGCTCCCCAGGGGGGGAGACCCAGTACTTC; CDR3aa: CASSSPGGETQYF
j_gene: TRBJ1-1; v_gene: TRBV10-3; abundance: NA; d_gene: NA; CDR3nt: TGTGCCATCAGTGAGTCCCCGGGGTTCTTCACTGAAGCTTTCTTT; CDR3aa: CAISESPGFFTEAFF
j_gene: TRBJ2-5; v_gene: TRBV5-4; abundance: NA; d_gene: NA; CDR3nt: TGTGCCAGCAGCTTGGCCGGAGCGGGAGAGACCCAGTACTTC; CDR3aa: CASSLAGAGETQYF
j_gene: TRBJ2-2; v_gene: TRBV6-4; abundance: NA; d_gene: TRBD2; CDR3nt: TGTGCCAGCAGCGTCCTAGCGGGGGGACGGACCGGGGAGCTGTTTTTT; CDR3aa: CASSVLAGGRTGELFF
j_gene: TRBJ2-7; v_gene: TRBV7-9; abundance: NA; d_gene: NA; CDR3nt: TGTGCCAGCAGCTTAGCAGGGGGCTACGAGCAGTACTTC; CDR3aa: CASSLAGGYEQYF
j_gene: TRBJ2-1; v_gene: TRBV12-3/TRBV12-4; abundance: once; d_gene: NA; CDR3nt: TGTGCCAGCAGCCCACACAGGGTTGAGCAGTTCTTC; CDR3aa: CASSPHRVEQFF
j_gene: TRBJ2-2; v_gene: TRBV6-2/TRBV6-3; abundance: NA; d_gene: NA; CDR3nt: TGTGCCAGCAGTTACACATTCGGGGGAACCGGGGAGCTGTTTTTT; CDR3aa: CASSYTFGGTGELFF
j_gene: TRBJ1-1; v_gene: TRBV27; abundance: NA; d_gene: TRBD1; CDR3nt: TGTGCCAGCAGTTCCCGGACAGGCGGCACTGAAGCTTTCTTT; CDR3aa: CASSSRTGGTEAFF
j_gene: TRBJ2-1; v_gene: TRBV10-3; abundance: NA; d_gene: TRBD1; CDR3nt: TGTGCCATCAACTCGGACAGGACTCCCTTGAATGAGCAGTTCTTC; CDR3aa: CAINSDRTPLNEQFF
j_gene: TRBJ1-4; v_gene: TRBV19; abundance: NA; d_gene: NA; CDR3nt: TGTGCCAGTAATCAGAACAGGGATGAAAAACTGTTTTTT; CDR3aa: CASNQNRDEKLFF
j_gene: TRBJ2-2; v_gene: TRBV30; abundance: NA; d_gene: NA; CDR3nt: TGTGCCTGGAGTGTTGAGACTCCCTTGAACACCGGGGAGCTGTTTTTT; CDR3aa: CAWSVETPLNTGELFF
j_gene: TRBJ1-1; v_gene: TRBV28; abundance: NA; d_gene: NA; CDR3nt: TGTGCCAGCAGCGCCAGGGGCGATGCTTTCTTT; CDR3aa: CASSARGDAFF
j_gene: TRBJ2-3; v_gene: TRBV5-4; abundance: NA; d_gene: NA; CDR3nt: TGTGCCAGCAGCTCGCAGACAGACACAGATACGCAGTATTTT; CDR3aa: CASSSQTDTDTQYF
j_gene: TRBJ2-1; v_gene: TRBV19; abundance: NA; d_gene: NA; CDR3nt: TGTGCCAGTAGCATAAGGACAGTAGAAATCGGGCAGTTCTTC; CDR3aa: CASSIRTVEIGQFF
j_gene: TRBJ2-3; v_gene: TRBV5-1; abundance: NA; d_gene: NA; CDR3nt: TGCGCCAGCAGCTTACTATACCCCACAGATACGCAGTATTTT; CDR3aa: CASSLLYPTDTQYF
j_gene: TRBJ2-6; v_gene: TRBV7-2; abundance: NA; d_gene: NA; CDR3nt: TGTGCCAGCAGCTTAGTTTCACTGGCTGGGGCCAACGTCCTGACTTTC; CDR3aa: CASSLVSLAGANVLTF
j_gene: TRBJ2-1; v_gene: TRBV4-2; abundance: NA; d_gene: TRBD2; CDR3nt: TGTGCCAGCAGCCAAGAAGGATCTAGCGGGGGGTTTCGTAATGAGCAGTTCTTC; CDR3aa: CASSQEGSSGGFRNEQFF
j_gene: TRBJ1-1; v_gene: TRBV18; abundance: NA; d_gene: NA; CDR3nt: TGTGCCAGCTCACCAGGGGGGTCAGAAGCTTTCTTT; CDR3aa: CASSPGGSEAFF
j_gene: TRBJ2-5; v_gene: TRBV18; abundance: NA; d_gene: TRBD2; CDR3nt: TGTGCCAGCTCAGCAGGACTAGACGAGACCCAGTACTTC; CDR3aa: CASSAGLDETQYF
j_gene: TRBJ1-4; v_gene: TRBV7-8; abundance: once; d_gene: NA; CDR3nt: TGTGCCAGCAGCTTAGTGGGGCCGTCGCAAAAACTGTTTTTT; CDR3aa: CASSLVGPSQKLFF
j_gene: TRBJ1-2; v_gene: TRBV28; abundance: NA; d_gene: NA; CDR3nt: TGTGCCAGCAGTCCTCCGGCAGTCACAGCTAACTATGGCTACACCTTC; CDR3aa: CASSPPAVTANYGYTF
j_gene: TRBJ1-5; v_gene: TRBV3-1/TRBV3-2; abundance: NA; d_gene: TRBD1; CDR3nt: TGTGCCAGCAGCCAAGAACGGGGCCCGGGACAGGAACACTGTGGCCGATATAGCAATCAGCCCCAGCATTTT; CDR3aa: CASSQERGPGQEHCGRYSNQPQHF
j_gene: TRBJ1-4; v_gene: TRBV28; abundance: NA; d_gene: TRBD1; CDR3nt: TGTGCCAGCAGCTCCGGCGGGACAGGGTTTAAAAAACTGTTTTTT; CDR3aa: CASSSGGTGFKKLFF
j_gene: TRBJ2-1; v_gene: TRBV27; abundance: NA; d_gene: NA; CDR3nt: TGTGCCAGCAGCTCCTCCGGTGGTGAGAGTTACAATGAGCAGTTCTTC; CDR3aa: CASSSSGGESYNEQFF
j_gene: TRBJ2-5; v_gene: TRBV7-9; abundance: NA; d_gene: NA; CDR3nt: TGTGCCAGCAGCTTAGGTAGAGGAGAGACCCAGTACTTC; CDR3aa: CASSLGRGETQYF
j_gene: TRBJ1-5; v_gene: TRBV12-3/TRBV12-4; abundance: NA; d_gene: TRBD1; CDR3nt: TGTGCCAGCAGCCGGGACAGAGGGTCGGCCCAGCATTTT; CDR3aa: CASSRDRGSAQHF
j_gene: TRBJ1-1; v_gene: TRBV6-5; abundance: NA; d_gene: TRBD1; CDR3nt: TGTGCCAGCAGTTTCCAGCCCCAGGGGGCGGACACTGAAGCTTTCTTT; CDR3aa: CASSFQPQGADTEAFF
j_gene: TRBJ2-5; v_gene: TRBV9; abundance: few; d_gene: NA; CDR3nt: TGTGCCAGCAGCGTCGACAGCCCCGAGACCCAGTACTTC; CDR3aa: CASSVDSPETQYF
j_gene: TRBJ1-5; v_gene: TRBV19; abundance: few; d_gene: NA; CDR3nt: TGTGCCAGTAGTCCTAGAGATCAGCCCCAGCATTTT; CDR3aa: CASSPRDQPQHF
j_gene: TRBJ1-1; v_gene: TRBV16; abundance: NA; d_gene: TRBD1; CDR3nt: TGTGCCAGCAGCCAATCTCCGGACAGGGAGAGGACTGAAGCTTTCTTT; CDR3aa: CASSQSPDRERTEAFF
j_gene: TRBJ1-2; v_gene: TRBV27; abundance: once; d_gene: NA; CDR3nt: TGTGCCAGCAGTTTATATGGACACAGGGTCCATGGGGGCTACACCTTC; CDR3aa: CASSLYGHRVHGGYTF